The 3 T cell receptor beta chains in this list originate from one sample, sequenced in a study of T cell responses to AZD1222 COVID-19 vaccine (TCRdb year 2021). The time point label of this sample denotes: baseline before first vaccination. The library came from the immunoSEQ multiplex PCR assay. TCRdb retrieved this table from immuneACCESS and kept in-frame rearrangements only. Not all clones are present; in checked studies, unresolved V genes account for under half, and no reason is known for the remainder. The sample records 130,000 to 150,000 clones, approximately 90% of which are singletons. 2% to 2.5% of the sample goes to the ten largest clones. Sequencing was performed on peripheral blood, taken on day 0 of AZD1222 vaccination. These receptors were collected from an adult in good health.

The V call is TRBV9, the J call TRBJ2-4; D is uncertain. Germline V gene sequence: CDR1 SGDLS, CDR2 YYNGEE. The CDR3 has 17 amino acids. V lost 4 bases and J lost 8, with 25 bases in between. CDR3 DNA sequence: TGTGCCAGCAGCCCCATGAACGAGATCCGAGGCGCGGACATTCAGTACTTC. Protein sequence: CASSPMNEIRGADIQYF.

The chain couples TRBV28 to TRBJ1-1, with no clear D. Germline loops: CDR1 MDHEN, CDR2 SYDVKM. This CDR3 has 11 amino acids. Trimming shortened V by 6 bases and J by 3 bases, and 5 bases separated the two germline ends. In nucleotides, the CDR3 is TGTGCCAGCAGCCCGGACACTGAAGCTTTCTTT. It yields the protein CASSPDTEAFF.

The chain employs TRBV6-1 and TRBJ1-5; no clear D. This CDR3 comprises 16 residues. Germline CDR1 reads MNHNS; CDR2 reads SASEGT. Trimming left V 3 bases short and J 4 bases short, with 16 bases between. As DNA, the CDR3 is TGTGCCAGCAGTGATAACACGCGGCCGGATAATCAGCCCCAGCATTTT. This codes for CASSDNTRPDNQPQHF.